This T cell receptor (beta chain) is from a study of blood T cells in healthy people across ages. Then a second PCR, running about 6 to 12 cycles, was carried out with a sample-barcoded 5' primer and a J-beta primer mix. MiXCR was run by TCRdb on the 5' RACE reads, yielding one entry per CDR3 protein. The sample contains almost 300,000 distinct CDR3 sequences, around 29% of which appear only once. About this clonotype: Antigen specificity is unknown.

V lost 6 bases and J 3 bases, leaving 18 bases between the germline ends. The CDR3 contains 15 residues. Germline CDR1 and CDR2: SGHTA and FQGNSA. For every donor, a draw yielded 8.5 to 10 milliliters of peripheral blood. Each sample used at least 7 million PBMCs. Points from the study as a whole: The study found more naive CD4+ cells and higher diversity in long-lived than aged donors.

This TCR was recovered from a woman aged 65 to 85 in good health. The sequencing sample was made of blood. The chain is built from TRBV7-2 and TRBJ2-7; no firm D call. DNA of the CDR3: TGTGCCAGCAGTTTCGACTCCTCTGGTCGCTACGAGCAGTACTTC. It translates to CASSFDSSGRYEQYF.